The rows below give T cell receptor beta chains drawn from one sample of a study of radiotherapy plus CTLA-4 blockade in lung cancer. Some clones are missing from TCRdb's copy, which holds only in-frame ones; the method was immunoSEQ multiplex PCR. In the table there are approximately 60,000 clones, 82% of which are singletons. The sequences come from peripheral blood, collected from a patient treated with radiotherapy plus ipilimumab. The receptors were sampled from a human donor with non-small cell lung cancer whose response to radiotherapy plus ipilimumab could not be evaluated. CDR3s include the opening cysteine and the closing phenylalanine or tryptophan.

V gene	CDR3 protein
TRBV27	CASSFRGKETQYF
TRBV29-1	CSVEPQGAGYGYTF
TRBV29-1	CSVNEDYEQYF
TRBV18	CASSGSGGTDTQYF
TRBV9	CASSVDPGGTGNTIYF
TRBV5-6	CASSFASPGSYNSPLHF
TRBV10-2	CASSEGTGFEQGRPFF
TRBV19	CASKLGQGISGNTIYF
TRBV6-1	CASSPVRGTQYF
TRBV7-2	CASSTGLAGATDTQYF
TRBV6-6	CASSPDPAGVTGELFF
TRBV28	CASSSLAGRTQYF
TRBV5-1	CASSLGQGASWNTEAFF
TRBV10-2	CASSDTGKLFF
TRBV30	CAWGRENTEAFF
TRBV11-3	CASSLDWASGPSYNEQFF
TRBV19	CASSPQGENIQYF
TRBV9	CASSPGLALPPKIVDTQYF
TRBV6-4	CASSEPPRDSFYNEQFF
TRBV7-2	CASSPFRGGGASYEQYF
TRBV5-1	CASSGDISYEQYF
TRBV5-1	CASSLVSGTANTGELFF
TRBV27	CASSLDREEGEAFF
TRBV10-1	CASIGQGLQPQHF
TRBV27	CASSYGILETQYF
TRBV6-5	CATFGAFYGYTF
TRBV19	CASSLGEVGNTEAFF
TRBV29-1	CSALGQGAGGYTF
TRBV4-3	CASSQDRGGTEAFF
TRBV7-9	CASSLGDRSTDTQYF
TRBV6-1	CASSESSLGMGALGDTQYF
TRBV10-1	CASSDGDRVETQYF
TRBV7-2	CASSLDRGRLAGYTF
TRBV4-3	CASSQDSPSGATYNEQFF
TRBV19	CASSNTGETYNEQFF
TRBV7-2	CASSFNYEQYF